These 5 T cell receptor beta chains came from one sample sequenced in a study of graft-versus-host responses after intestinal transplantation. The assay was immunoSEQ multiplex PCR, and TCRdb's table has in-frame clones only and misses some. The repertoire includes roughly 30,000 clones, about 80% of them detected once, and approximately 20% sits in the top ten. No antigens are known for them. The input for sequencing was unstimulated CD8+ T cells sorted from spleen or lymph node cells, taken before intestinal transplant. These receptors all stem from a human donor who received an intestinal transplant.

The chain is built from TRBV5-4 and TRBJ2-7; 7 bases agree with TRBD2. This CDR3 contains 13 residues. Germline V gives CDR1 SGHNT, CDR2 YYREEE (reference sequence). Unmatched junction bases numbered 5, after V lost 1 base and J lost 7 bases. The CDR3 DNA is TGTGCCAGCAGCTTGTCCCGGGGAGGGGAGCAGTACTTC. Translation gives CASSLSRGGEQYF.

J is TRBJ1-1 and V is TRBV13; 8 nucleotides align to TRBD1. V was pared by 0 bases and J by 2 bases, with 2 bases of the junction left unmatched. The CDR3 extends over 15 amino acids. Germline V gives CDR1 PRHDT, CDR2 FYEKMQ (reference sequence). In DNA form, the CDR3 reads TGTGCCAGCAGCTTAGGCGGGACAGGCAACACTGAAGCTTTCTTT. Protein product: CASSLGGTGNTEAFF.

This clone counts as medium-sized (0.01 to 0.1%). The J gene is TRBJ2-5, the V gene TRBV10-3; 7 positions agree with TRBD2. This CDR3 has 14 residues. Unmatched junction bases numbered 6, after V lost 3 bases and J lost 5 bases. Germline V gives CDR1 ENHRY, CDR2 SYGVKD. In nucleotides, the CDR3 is TGTGCCATCAGTGAACTGGGGGGGAGGGAGACCCAGTACTTC. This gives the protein CAISELGGRETQYF.

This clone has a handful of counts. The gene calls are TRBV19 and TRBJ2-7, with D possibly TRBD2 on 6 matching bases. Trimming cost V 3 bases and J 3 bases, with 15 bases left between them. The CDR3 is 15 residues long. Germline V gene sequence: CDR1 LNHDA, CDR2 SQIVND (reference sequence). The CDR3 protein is CASSILALPNYEQYF. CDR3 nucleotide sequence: TGTGCCAGTAGTATCCTAGCGCTACCAAACTACGAGCAGTACTTC.

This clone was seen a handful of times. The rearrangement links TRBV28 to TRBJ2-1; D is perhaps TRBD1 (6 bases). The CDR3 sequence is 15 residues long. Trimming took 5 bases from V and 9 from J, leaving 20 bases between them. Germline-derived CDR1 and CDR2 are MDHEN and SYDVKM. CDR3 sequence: CASSTRTRRGVEQFF. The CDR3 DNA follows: TGTGCCAGCAGTACAAGAACCCGCAGGGGCGTTGAGCAGTTCTTC.